This TCR beta chain is from a study of OX40 agonist ivuxolimab in advanced cancers. Turning to the study itself: Patients received ivuxolimab, an intravenous treatment, every 2 weeks at 0.01 to 10 mg/kg.

Libraries were prepared by immunoSEQ multiplex PCR; TCRdb keeps only in-frame clonotypes and omits some of them. This table holds tens of thousands of clones, more than 85% found once. Germline CDR1 and CDR2: MNHNY and SVGAGI (reference sequence). This CDR3 has 11 amino acids. Trimming cost V 6 bases and J 9 bases, with 8 bases left between them. The chain joins TRBV6-6 to TRBJ2-2, with D possibly matching TRBD1 (5 bases). The sample consisted of CD4+ or CD8+ T cells sorted from blood, taken in a trial of the OX40 agonist ivuxolimab. The origin of this receptor is an adult with an advanced solid tumor such as melanoma, head and neck, liver or kidney cancer. CDR3 DNA sequence: TGTGCCAGCAGGGGGCCAAGGGAGCTGTTTTTT. Residues: CASRGPRELFF.